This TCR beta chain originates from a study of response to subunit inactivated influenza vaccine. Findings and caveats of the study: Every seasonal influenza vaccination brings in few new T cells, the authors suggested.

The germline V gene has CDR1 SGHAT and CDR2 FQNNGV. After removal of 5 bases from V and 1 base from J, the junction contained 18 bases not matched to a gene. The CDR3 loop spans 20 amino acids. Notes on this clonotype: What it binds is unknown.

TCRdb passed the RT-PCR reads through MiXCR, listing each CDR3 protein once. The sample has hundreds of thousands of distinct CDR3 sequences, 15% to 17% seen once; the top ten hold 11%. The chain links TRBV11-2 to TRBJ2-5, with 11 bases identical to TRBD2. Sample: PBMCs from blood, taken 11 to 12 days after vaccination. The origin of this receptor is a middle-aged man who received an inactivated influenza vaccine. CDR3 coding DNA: TGTGCCAGCAGCCACAAGGGGTCCCGACTAGCGGGAATCCCCCAAGAGACCCAGTACTTC. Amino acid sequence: CASSHKGSRLAGIPQETQYF.